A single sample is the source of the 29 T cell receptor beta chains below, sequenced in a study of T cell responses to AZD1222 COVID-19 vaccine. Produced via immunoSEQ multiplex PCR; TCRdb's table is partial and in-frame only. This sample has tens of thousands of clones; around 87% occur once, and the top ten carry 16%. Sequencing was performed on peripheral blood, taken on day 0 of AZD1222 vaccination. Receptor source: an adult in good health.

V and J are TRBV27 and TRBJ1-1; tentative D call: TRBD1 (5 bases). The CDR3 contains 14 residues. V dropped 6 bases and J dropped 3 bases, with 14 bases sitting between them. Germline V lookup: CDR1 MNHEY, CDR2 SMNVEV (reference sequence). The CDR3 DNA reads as TGTGCCAGCAGGGTTACAGGAAGAGACACTGAAGCTTTCTTT. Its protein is CASRVTGRDTEAFF.

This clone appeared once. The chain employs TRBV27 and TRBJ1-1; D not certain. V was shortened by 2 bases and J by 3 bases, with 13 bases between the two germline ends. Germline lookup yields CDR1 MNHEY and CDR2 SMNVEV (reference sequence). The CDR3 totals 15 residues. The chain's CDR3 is CASSLRPVTDTEAFF. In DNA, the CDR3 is TGTGCCAGCAGTTTACGACCAGTCACCGACACTGAAGCTTTCTTT.

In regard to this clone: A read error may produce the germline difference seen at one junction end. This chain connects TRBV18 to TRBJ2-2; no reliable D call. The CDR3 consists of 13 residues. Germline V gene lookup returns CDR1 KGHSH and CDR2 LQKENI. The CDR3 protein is CASSPPNTGELFF. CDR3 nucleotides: TGTGCCAGCTCCCCACCCAACACCGGGGAGCTGTTTTTT.

In DNA, the CDR3 is TGTGCCAGCTCACCACTTCCCCCACTGGCAGGCTACGAGCAGTACTTC. Its translation is CASSPLPPLAGYEQYF. The V gene is TRBV18, the J gene TRBJ2-7; D uncertain. V lost 1 base and J 3 bases, leaving 16 bases between the germline ends. Per the germline V gene, CDR1 is KGHSH and CDR2 is LQKENI. This CDR3 region has 16 residues.

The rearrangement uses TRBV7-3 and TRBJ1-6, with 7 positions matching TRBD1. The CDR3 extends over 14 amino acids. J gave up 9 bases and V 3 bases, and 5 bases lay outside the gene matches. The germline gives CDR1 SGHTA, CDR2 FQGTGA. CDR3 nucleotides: TGTGCCAGCAGCTTTAACAGGGGATCTTCACCCCTCCACTTT. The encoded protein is CASSFNRGSSPLHF.

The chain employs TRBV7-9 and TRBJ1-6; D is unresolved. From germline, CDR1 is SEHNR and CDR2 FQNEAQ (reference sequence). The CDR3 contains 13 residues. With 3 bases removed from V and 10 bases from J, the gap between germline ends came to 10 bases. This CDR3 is CASSLQLGSPLHF. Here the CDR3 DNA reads TGTGCCAGCAGCTTGCAGTTAGGCTCACCCCTCCACTTT.

CDR3 residues: CATSEIKGFRAFF. The CDR3 DNA is TGTGCCACCAGTGAAATAAAGGGTTTTAGGGCTTTCTTT. The chain has TRBV24-1 and TRBJ1-1; no clear D. Trimming stripped 4 bases from V and 11 bases from J, with 16 bases between. CDR3 length: 13 residues. Germline CDR1 reads KGHDR; CDR2 reads SFDVKD.

The CDR3 loop is CASSSRTSGRDRHYEQYF. The CDR3, as DNA: TGCGCCAGCAGCTCGCGGACTAGCGGGAGGGACCGACATTACGAGCAGTACTTC. The chain combines TRBV5-1 with TRBJ2-7; the match to TRBD2 covers 15 bases. V gave up 3 bases and J gave up 4 bases; unmatched junction bases: 11. There are 18 residues in the CDR3. Germline-derived CDR1 and CDR2 are SGHRS and YFSETQ.

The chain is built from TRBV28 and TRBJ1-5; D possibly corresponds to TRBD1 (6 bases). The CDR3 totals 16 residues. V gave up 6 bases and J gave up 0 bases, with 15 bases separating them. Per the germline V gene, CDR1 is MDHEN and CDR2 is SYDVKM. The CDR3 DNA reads TGTGCCAGCAGATCAGGGGTACGATATAGCAATCAGCCCCAGCATTTT. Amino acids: CASRSGVRYSNQPQHF.

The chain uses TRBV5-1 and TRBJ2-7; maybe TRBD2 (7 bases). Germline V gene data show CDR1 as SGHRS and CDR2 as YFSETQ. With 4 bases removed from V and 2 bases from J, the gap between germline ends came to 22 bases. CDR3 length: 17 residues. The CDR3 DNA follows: TGCGCCAGCAGCAGGGGGACTAACAATAAGTACCCCTACGAGCAGTACTTC. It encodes CASSRGTNNKYPYEQYF.

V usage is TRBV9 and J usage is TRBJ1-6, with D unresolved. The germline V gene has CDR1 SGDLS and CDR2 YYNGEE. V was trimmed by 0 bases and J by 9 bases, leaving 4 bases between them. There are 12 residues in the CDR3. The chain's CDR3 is CASSVAGSPLHF. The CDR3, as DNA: TGTGCCAGCAGCGTAGCGGGTTCACCCCTCCACTTT.

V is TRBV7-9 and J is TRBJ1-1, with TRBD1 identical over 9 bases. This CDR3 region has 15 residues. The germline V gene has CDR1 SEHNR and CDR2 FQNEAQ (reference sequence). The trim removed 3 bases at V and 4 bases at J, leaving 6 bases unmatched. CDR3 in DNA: TGTGCCAGCAGCTTCGACAGGGGGTCGGGCACTGAAGCTTTCTTT. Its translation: CASSFDRGSGTEAFF.

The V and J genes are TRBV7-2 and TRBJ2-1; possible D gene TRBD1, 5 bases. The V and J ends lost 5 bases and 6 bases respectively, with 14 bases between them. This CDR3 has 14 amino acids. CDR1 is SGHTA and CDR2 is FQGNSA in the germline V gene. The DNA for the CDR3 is TGTGCCAGCAGCCCTCAGACCAGGGCCAATGAGCAGTTCTTC. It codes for CASSPQTRANEQFF. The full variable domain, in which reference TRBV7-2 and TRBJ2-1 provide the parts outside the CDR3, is GAGVSQSPSNKVTEKGKDVELRCDPISGHTALYWYRQSLGQGLEFLIYFQGNSAPDKSGLPSDRFSAERTGGSVSTLTIQRTQQEDSAVYLCASSPQTRANEQFFGPGTRLTVL.

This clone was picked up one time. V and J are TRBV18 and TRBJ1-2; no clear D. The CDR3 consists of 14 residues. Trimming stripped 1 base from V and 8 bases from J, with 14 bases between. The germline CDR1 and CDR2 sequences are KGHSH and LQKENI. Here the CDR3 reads CASSPQDEEGGYTF. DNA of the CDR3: TGTGCCAGCTCACCACAGGACGAGGAGGGAGGCTACACCTTC.

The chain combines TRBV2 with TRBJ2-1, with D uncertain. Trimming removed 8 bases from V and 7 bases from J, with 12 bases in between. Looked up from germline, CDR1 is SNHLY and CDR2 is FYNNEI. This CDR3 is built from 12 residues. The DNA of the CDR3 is TGTGCCAGCGGGCAGGTAGGGAATGAGCAGTTCTTC. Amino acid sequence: CASGQVGNEQFF.

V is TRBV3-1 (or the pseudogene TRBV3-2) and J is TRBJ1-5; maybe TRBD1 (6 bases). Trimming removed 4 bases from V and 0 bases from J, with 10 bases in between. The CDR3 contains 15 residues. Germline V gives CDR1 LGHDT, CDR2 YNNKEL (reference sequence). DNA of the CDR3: TGTGCCAGCAGCCTCGAAGGGGGTAGCAATCAGCCCCAGCATTTT. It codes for CASSLEGGSNQPQHF.

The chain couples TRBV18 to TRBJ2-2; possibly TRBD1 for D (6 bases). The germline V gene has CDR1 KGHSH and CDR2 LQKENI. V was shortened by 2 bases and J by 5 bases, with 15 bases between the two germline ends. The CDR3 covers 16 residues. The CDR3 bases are TGTGCCAGCTCACCATCGGACAGCCGGCTAACCGGGGAGCTGTTTTTT. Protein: CASSPSDSRLTGELFF.

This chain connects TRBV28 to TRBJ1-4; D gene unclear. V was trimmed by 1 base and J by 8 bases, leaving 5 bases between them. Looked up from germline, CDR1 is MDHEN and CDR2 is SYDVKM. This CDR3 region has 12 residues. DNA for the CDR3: TGTGCCAGCAGTTTATTGGAGGAAAAACTGTTTTTT. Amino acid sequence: CASSLLEEKLFF.

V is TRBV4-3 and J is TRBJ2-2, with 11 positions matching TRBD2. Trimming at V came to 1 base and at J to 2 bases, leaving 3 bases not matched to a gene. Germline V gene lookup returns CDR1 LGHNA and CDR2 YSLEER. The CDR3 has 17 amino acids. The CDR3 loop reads CASSQGLAGGNTGELFF. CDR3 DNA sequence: TGCGCCAGCAGCCAAGGGCTAGCGGGAGGAAACACCGGGGAGCTGTTTTTT.

CDR3 loop: CASSPGGWLTDTQYF. In DNA, the CDR3 is TGTGCCAGTAGCCCGGGGGGATGGCTCACAGATACGCAGTATTTT. This chain joins TRBV19 and TRBJ2-3; 7 bases line up with TRBD2. The junction had 8 bases not matched to a gene; V was cut back by 6 bases and J by 2 bases. The CDR3 consists of 15 residues. From germline, CDR1 is LNHDA and CDR2 SQIVND (reference sequence).

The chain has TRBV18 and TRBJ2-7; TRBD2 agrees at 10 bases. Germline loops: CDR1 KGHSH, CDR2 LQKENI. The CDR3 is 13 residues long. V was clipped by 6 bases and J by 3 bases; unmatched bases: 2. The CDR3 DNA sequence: TGTGCCAGCTCTGGACTAGCGGACTACGAGCAGTACTTC. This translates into CASSGLADYEQYF.

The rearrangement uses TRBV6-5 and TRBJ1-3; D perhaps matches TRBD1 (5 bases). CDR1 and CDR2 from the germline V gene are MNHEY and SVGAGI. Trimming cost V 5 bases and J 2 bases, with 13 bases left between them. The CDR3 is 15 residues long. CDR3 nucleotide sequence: TGTGCCAGCAGTATCACGGTACAGGCTGGAAACACCATATATTTT. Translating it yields CASSITVQAGNTIYF.

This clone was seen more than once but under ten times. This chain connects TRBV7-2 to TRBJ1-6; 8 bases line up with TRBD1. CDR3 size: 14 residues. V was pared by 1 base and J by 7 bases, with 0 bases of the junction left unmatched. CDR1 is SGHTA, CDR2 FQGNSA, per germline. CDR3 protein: CASSLDRGNSPLHF. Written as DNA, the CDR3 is TGTGCCAGCAGCTTAGACAGGGGGAATTCACCCCTCCACTTT.

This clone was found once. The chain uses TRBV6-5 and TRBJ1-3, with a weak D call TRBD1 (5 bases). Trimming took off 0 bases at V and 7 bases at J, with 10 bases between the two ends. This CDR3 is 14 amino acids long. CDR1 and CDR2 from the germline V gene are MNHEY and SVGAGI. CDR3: CASSYSPGKNTIYF. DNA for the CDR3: TGTGCCAGCAGTTACTCACCAGGGAAGAACACCATATATTTT.

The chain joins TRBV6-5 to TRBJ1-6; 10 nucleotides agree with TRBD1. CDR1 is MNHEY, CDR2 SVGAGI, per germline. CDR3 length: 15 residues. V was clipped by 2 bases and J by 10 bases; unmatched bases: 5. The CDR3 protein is CASSYGDRGWSPLHF. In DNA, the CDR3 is TGTGCCAGCAGTTACGGGGACAGGGGATGGTCACCCCTCCACTTT.

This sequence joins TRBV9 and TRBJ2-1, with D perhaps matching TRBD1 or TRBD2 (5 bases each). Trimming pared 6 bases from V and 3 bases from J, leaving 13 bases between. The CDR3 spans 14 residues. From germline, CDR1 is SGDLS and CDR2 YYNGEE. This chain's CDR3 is CASTPRDLYNEQFF. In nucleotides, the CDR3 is TGTGCCAGCACCCCCCGGGACCTCTACAATGAGCAGTTCTTC.

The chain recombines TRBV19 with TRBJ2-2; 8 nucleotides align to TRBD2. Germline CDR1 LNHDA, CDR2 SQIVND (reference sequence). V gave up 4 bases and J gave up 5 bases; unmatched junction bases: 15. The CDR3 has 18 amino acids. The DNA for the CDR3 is TGTGCCAGTAGTACCCCGGGGCTGAGCGGGAGAGGTACCGGGGAGCTGTTTTTT. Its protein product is CASSTPGLSGRGTGELFF.

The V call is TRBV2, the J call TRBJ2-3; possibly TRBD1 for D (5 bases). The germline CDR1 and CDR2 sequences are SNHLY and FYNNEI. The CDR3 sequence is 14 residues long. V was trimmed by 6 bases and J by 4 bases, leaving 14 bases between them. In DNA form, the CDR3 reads TGTGCCAGCAGGGACGTGGGGCAGGCAGATACGCAGTATTTT. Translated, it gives CASRDVGQADTQYF.

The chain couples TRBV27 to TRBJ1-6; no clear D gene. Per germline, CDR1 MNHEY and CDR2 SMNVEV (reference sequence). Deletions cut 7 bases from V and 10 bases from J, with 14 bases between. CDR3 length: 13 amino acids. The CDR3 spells CASTLTHGSPLHF. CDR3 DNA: TGTGCCAGCACCTTGACTCACGGATCACCCCTCCACTTT.